This T cell receptor (beta chain) originates from a study of blood T cell repertoires in COVID-19. The repertoire was sequenced with immunoSEQ multiplex PCR; TCRdb's copy has only in-frame clones and lacks some. This sample has some 120,000 clones, with around four fifths found just once. Concerning this clone itself: Different DNA sequences within this sample yield the same CDR3.

The V end lost 1 base, the J end lost 0 bases, and 7 bases lay between the germline ends. Germline lookup yields CDR1 SGHVS and CDR2 FQNEAQ. The CDR3 is made up of 14 amino acids. The TCR originated in a man aged 70 or older with active or convalescent COVID-19. Source material: peripheral blood. V usage is TRBV7-8 and J usage is TRBJ2-7, with TRBD2 as a possible D gene (5 bases). The CDR3 protein is CASSLVGSSYEQYF. In nucleotides, the CDR3 is TGTGCCAGCAGCTTAGTGGGGAGCTCCTACGAGCAGTACTTC.